Listed below are T cell receptor beta chains from one sample, sequenced in a study of Ad26.COV2.S vaccination and SARS-CoV-2 variants. The protocol was immunoSEQ multiplex PCR, while the TCRdb copy is restricted to in-frame clones and leaves out a portion. The sample records some 350,000 clones, about 92% being singletons. The sample was peripheral blood, taken after recovery from COVID-19. Receptors were obtained from a human donor who had recovered from COVID-19. The CDR3 runs from the conserved cysteine through the conserved F or W. The D gene is left open where the match is weak. Size is stated for part of the rows, as once, few or many counts, or as a class when the clone is expanded.

d_call	v_call	clone_size	j_call	cdr3_aa	cdr3_nt
-	TRBV9	-	TRBJ1-1	CASSVMEKTEGFF	TGTGCCAGCAGCGTAATGGAGAAAACAGAGGGGTTCTTT
-	TRBV28	-	TRBJ1-5	CASSFRGDQPQHF	TGTGCCAGCAGTTTTAGAGGGGATCAGCCCCAGCATTTT
-	TRBV6-2/TRBV6-3	-	TRBJ1-1	CASSYVGRRAEAFF	TGTGCCAGCAGTTACGTCGGCAGAAGGGCTGAAGCTTTCTTT
-	TRBV21-1	-	TRBJ2-3	CASSKFLAGGNSDTQYF	TGTGCCAGCAGCAAATTCCTAGCGGGGGGGAACTCAGATACGCAGTATTTT
-	TRBV4-3	once	TRBJ2-3	CASSQDLLASDTQYF	TGCGCCAGCAGCCAAGATCTTCTAGCGTCAGATACGCAGTATTTT
-	TRBV6-5	-	TRBJ2-6	CASISRGAGANVLTF	TGTGCCAGCATAAGTAGGGGGGCTGGGGCCAACGTCCTGACTTTC
-	TRBV20-1	once	TRBJ1-2	CSAHTGAGYTF	TGCAGTGCCCACACGGGAGCGGGCTACACCTTC
-	TRBV5-4	-	TRBJ2-3	CASSLRGTDTQYF	TGTGCCAGCAGCTTGAGAGGCACAGATACGCAGTATTTT
TRBD2	TRBV5-1	-	TRBJ2-3	CASSYGRTSGITDTQYF	TGCGCCAGCAGCTACGGAAGGACTAGCGGGATTACAGATACGCAGTATTTT
-	TRBV5-1	-	TRBJ1-1	CASSPVSGRDTEAFF	TGCGCCAGCAGCCCGGTTTCGGGGAGAGACACTGAAGCTTTCTTT
-	TRBV15	-	TRBJ1-2	CATTMGHSANYGYTF	TGTGCCACCACCATGGGACACTCGGCTAACTATGGCTACACCTTC
-	TRBV6-6	once	TRBJ2-3	CASSYSLRLTDTQYF	TGTGCCAGCAGTTACTCACTCAGATTGACAGATACGCAGTATTTT
-	TRBV6-5	-	TRBJ1-2	CASGAARGYTF	TGTGCCAGCGGGGCGGCGAGGGGCTACACCTTC
-	TRBV27	once	TRBJ2-3	CASSRNRVGTDTQYF	TGTGCCAGCAGCCGAAACAGGGTAGGCACAGATACGCAGTATTTT
TRBD1	TRBV7-9	-	TRBJ1-5	CASSLEGAQGAREPQHF	TGTGCCAGCAGCTTAGAGGGGGCCCAGGGGGCGAGGGAGCCCCAGCATTTT
-	TRBV7-9	-	TRBJ1-4	CASSLGGKGIEKLFF	TGTGCCAGCAGCTTAGGGGGGAAGGGAATTGAAAAACTGTTTTTT
-	TRBV5-4	-	TRBJ2-3	CASSFQDTQYF	TGTGCCAGCAGCTTCCAAGATACGCAGTATTTT
TRBD1	TRBV29-1	-	TRBJ1-2	CSVEGLRDRSNYGYTF	TGCAGCGTTGAAGGATTGAGGGACAGGTCTAACTATGGCTACACCTTC
-	TRBV16	-	TRBJ2-4	CASSQVRGGIQYF	TGTGCCAGCAGCCAAGTCAGGGGGGGCATTCAGTACTTC
TRBD1	TRBV25-1	-	TRBJ1-1	CASTLPGQGLNTEAFF	TGTGCCAGCACCCTCCCGGGACAGGGACTAAACACTGAAGCTTTCTTT
-	TRBV9	-	TRBJ2-7	CASSPEMGYEQYF	TGTGCCAGCAGCCCCGAAATGGGTTACGAGCAGTACTTC
-	TRBV10-2	-	TRBJ1-2	CASSPPGPNYGYTF	TGCGCCAGCAGTCCACCTGGACCTAACTATGGCTACACCTTC
-	TRBV19	-	TRBJ2-1	CASSIDRQKREQFF	TGTGCCAGTAGTATAGACAGGCAGAAGAGGGAGCAGTTCTTC
-	TRBV7-6	-	TRBJ1-5	CASSPDRGFSNQPQHF	TGTGCCAGCAGCCCGGACCGGGGCTTTAGCAATCAGCCCCAGCATTTT
-	TRBV19	-	TRBJ1-1	CASSNRRQLMNTEAFF	TGTGCCAGTAGTAATAGGAGGCAGCTAATGAACACTGAAGCTTTCTTT
TRBD2	TRBV5-1	-	TRBJ2-3	CASSRTSGGQYTDTQYF	TGCGCCAGCAGTCGGACTAGCGGGGGGCAATACACAGATACGCAGTATTTT
-	TRBV3-1/TRBV3-2	-	TRBJ2-5	CASSQRNQGSQETQYF	TGTGCCAGCAGCCAACGAAATCAGGGATCCCAAGAGACCCAGTACTTC
-	TRBV6-4	-	TRBJ1-4	CASSDRRTLATNEKLFF	TGTGCCAGCAGTGACCGGCGAACTCTGGCAACTAATGAAAAACTGTTTTTT
-	TRBV6-6	-	TRBJ1-1	CASSRDTEAFF	TGTGCCAGCAGCCGTGACACTGAAGCTTTCTTT
-	TRBV7-7	-	TRBJ2-5	CASSYGIQETQYF	TGTGCTAGCAGTTACGGGATTCAAGAGACCCAGTACTTC
TRBD2	TRBV19	-	TRBJ2-7	CATRLAGDYEQYF	TGTGCCACTCGACTAGCGGGGGACTACGAGCAGTACTTC
-	TRBV6-2/TRBV6-3	-	TRBJ1-1	CASSWTDSNTEAFF	TGTGCCAGCAGCTGGACAGACTCGAACACTGAAGCTTTCTTT
-	TRBV7-8	-	TRBJ2-3	CASSPQGGGTDTQYF	TGTGCCAGCAGCCCTCAAGGGGGGGGCACAGATACGCAGTATTTT
TRBD2	TRBV2	-	TRBJ2-3	CASRSSGGIYTQYF	TGTGCCAGCAGATCTAGCGGGGGGATCTATACGCAGTATTTT
-	TRBV18	-	TRBJ1-5	CASSPGGAFNQPQHF	TGTGCCAGCTCACCAGGGGGGGCGTTCAATCAGCCCCAGCATTTT
-	TRBV9	-	TRBJ2-7	CASSGADSRVGEQYF	TGTGCCAGCAGCGGCGCAGACAGCCGAGTAGGCGAGCAGTACTTC
-	TRBV11-2	-	TRBJ1-4	CASSPGVAANEKLFF	TGTGCCAGCAGCCCCGGGGTCGCCGCTAATGAAAAACTGTTTTTT
-	TRBV3-1/TRBV3-2	once	TRBJ2-3	CASSQDARSTDTQYF	TGTGCCAGCAGCCAAGATGCCCGAAGCACAGATACGCAGTATTTT
TRBD1	TRBV10-2	-	TRBJ1-5	CASSDRGGASAQHF	TGCGCCAGCAGTGACAGGGGGGGAGCATCAGCCCAGCATTTT
-	TRBV6-2/TRBV6-3	-	TRBJ1-1	CASSYSMPQTDRNTEAFF	TGTGCCAGCAGTTACTCGATGCCCCAAACGGACAGGAACACTGAAGCTTTCTTT
TRBD1	TRBV6-1	-	TRBJ2-5	CASSDRGWGTVKETQYF	TGTGCCAGCAGTGACAGGGGGTGGGGGACAGTGAAAGAGACCCAGTACTTC
-	TRBV9	-	TRBJ1-2	CASSVGRGTYGYTF	TGTGCCAGCAGCGTAGGGAGGGGGACCTATGGCTACACCTTC
TRBD1	TRBV5-6	-	TRBJ1-1	CASSPRAGGKNTEAFF	TGTGCCAGCAGCCCTAGGGCAGGGGGGAAGAACACTGAAGCTTTCTTT
-	TRBV5-1	-	TRBJ2-5	CASSRAGQTQETQYF	TGCGCCAGCAGCCGAGCGGGACAGACTCAAGAGACCCAGTACTTC
-	TRBV11-2	-	TRBJ1-2	CASSPGGYGYTF	TGTGCCAGCAGCCCCGGGGGCTATGGCTACACCTTC
-	TRBV6-5	once	TRBJ1-6	CASSYSSRFYNSPLHF	TGTGCCAGCAGTTACTCGAGTCGGTTTTATAATTCACCCCTCCACTTT
-	TRBV27	-	TRBJ2-5	CASSFSWQNQETQYF	TGTGCCAGCAGTTTTTCGTGGCAGAACCAAGAGACCCAGTACTTC
TRBD1	TRBV6-2/TRBV6-3	-	TRBJ1-5	CASSRDRVSLSSNQPQHF	TGTGCCAGCAGTCGGGACAGGGTATCATTAAGTAGCAATCAGCCCCAGCATTTT
-	TRBV7-2	-	TRBJ1-6	CASSSSYRVRFNSPLHF	TGTGCCAGCAGCTCGTCCTACAGGGTTAGGTTTAATTCACCCCTCCACTTT